The 8 T cell receptor beta chains below all came from one sample that was sequenced in a study of cytomegalovirus exposure and HLA in healthy donors. The study ran its PCR with 60 Vbeta and 13 Jbeta primers. Sequencing was performed with immunoSEQ multiplex PCR; in TCRdb, only in-frame clones are kept and a portion is missing. The sample holds 150,000 or so clones; 60% to 85% are singletons and the top ten take around 3.6%. The specimen was PBMCs. These receptor sequences come from a woman aged 40 to 49 in good health and CMV-seronegative.

This chain links TRBV19 with TRBJ1-1; no clear D. CDR1 is LNHDA, CDR2 SQIVND, per germline (reference sequence). Trimming took 4 bases from V and 2 from J, leaving 8 bases between them. The CDR3 extends over 13 amino acids. CDR3 in DNA: TGTGCCAGTAGTACCGGAGGTAACACTGAAGCTTTCTTT. Residues: CASSTGGNTEAFF. Drawing the rest from reference TRBV19 and TRBJ1-1, the complete variable domain is DGGITQSPKYLFRKEGQNVTLSCEQNLNHDAMYWYRQDPGQGLRLIYYSQIVNDFQKGDIAEGYSVSREKKESFPLTVTSAQKNPTAFYLCASSTGGNTEAFFGQGTRLTVV.

Only a few counts were recorded for this clone. The chain couples TRBV2 to TRBJ2-5, with 14 positions matching TRBD2. The ends lost 6 bases at V and 3 bases at J; junction bases unmatched: 0. In germline, CDR1 is SNHLY, CDR2 FYNNEI. The CDR3 is 14 amino acids. For the CDR3, the DNA is TGTGCCAGCAGGGGACTAGCGGGGGAAGAGACCCAGTACTTC. The encoded protein is CASRGLAGEETQYF.

The rearrangement uses TRBV27 and TRBJ2-5, with 7 bases matching TRBD2. The CDR3 spans 12 residues. V lost 8 bases to trimming and J lost 7 bases; unmatched junction nucleotides: 7. The V gene's germline CDR1 is MNHEY and CDR2 SMNVEV (reference sequence). DNA for the CDR3: TGTGCCAGCGGGGAGGGGCGAGGGACCCAGTACTTC. It specifies CASGEGRGTQYF.

The gene calls are TRBV7-6 and TRBJ2-1; TRBD2 matches 13 bases. The germline V gene has CDR1 SGHVS and CDR2 FNYEAQ. V shed 4 bases, J shed 0 bases, and the junction held 15 bases outside the gene matches. The CDR3 runs 21 residues. The CDR3 protein is CASSSAPLAGGLLSSYNEQFF. In DNA, the CDR3 is TGTGCCAGCAGCTCAGCCCCACTAGCGGGGGGGCTCCTGAGCTCCTACAATGAGCAGTTCTTC.

The rearrangement links TRBV27 to TRBJ2-7; tentatively, D is TRBD1 (5 bases). The CDR3 is made up of 14 amino acids. In germline, CDR1 is MNHEY, CDR2 SMNVEV (reference sequence). Trimming shortened V by 9 bases and J by 5 bases, and 20 bases separated the two germline ends. CDR3 residues: CASRPLQGAHEQYF. CDR3 coding DNA: TGTGCCAGTAGACCATTACAAGGGGCCCACGAGCAGTACTTC.

Comments on this clone: Other DNA sequences of this sample code for an identical CDR3. The chain combines TRBV6-5 with TRBJ1-1; 9 nucleotides agree with TRBD1. V was clipped by 5 bases and J by 3 bases; unmatched bases: 7. This CDR3 comprises 15 residues. Germline lookup yields CDR1 MNHEY and CDR2 SVGAGI. The CDR3 loop reads CASSRTRDRDTEAFF. CDR3 coding DNA: TGTGCCAGCAGTCGTACTAGGGACAGGGACACTGAAGCTTTCTTT.

The V gene is TRBV27, the J gene TRBJ2-1; 12 nucleotides line up with TRBD2. Trimming cost V 8 bases and J 10 bases; bases outside gene matches: 21. Per the germline V gene, CDR1 is MNHEY and CDR2 is SMNVEV (reference sequence). The CDR3 runs 18 residues. CDR3 loop: CASSFKGGGTGTSGEQFF. The CDR3 DNA reads as TGTGCCAGCTCATTTAAGGGGGGGGGAACCGGGACTAGCGGGGAGCAGTTCTTC.

The chain is built from TRBV11-2 and TRBJ1-1; D might be TRBD1 (6 bases). In germline, CDR1 is SGHAT, CDR2 FQNNGV. Trimming pared 5 bases from V and 11 bases from J, leaving 21 bases between. This CDR3 spans 14 amino acids. The CDR3 DNA reads TGTGCCAGCAGCCCTAAACCCGACAGGATCTACGCTTTCTTT. This encodes CASSPKPDRIYAFF.